Presented here are 22 T cell receptor beta chains from one specimen sequenced in a study of blood T cell repertoires in COVID-19. Clones were read by immunoSEQ multiplex PCR, and TCRdb kept only the in-frame ones, dropping some. Of fewer than 150,000 clones listed, more than 80% are singletons. Sequences were obtained from peripheral blood. Receptors originate from a human donor in a cohort sampled during active COVID-19.

This sequence joins TRBV4-3 and TRBJ1-1, with unresolved D. V was pared by 0 bases and J by 3 bases, with 11 bases between. Germline values: CDR1 LGHNA, CDR2 YSLEER. The CDR3 totals 15 residues. The DNA of the CDR3 is TGCGCCAGCAGCCAAGATTGGGCGCGGGACACTGAAGCTTTCTTT. Amino acid sequence: CASSQDWARDTEAFF.

CDR3 protein: CASRTGQGFNSPLHF. The CDR3 DNA is TGTGCCAGCAGGACGGGACAGGGGTTTAATTCACCCCTCCACTTT. This chain links TRBV6-5 with TRBJ1-6; 10 bases line up with TRBD1. CDR3 length equals 15 residues. Per the germline V gene, CDR1 is MNHEY and CDR2 is SVGAGI. J gave up 6 bases and V 6 bases, and 5 bases lay outside the gene matches.

The V and J genes are TRBV5-1 and TRBJ2-7; tentatively, D is TRBD2 (6 bases). Germline V gives CDR1 SGHRS, CDR2 YFSETQ. V dropped 0 bases and J dropped 6 bases, with 13 bases sitting between them. The CDR3 is 14 residues long. CDR3 sequence (DNA): TGCGCCAGCAGCTTGGGAGGGACTCGCTCCGAGCAGTACTTC. It is translated as CASSLGGTRSEQYF.

The genes are TRBV6-2 or TRBV6-3 and TRBJ2-1, with TRBD2 identical over 8 bases. J was trimmed by 6 bases and V by 4 bases; bases with no gene match: 5. CDR3 length: 14 residues. The germline V gene encodes CDR1 MNHEY and CDR2 SVGEGT. CDR3 sequence: CASSWGLVVNEQFF. The CDR3 DNA reads as TGTGCCAGCAGTTGGGGACTAGTGGTCAATGAGCAGTTCTTC.

The chain has TRBV6-5 and TRBJ2-7, with 7 positions matching TRBD2. Per the germline V gene, CDR1 is MNHEY and CDR2 is SVGAGI. The CDR3 sequence is 14 residues long. The V and J ends lost 7 bases and 2 bases, in that order; junction bases with no gene match: 8. CDR3 region: CASNKAGPTYEQYF. As DNA, the CDR3 is TGTGCCAGCAACAAAGCGGGGCCAACCTACGAGCAGTACTTC.

This chain connects TRBV5-1 to TRBJ2-2; no reliable D call. The germline CDR1 and CDR2 sequences are SGHRS and YFSETQ. The CDR3 is made up of 16 amino acids. The V gene lost 0 bases and the J gene lost 1 base, with 10 bases spanning the gap. The CDR3: CASSLDGPGNTGELFF. The DNA of the CDR3 is TGCGCCAGCAGCTTGGATGGGCCAGGGAACACCGGGGAGCTGTTTTTT.

This sequence joins TRBV5-1 and TRBJ1-5; no firm D call. Germline V gene data show CDR1 as SGHRS and CDR2 as YFSETQ. The V gene lost 0 bases and the J gene lost 6 bases, with 10 bases spanning the gap. This CDR3 has 14 amino acids. The CDR3 is CASSLETDSQPQHF. CDR3 DNA: TGCGCCAGCAGCTTGGAGACTGATAGTCAGCCCCAGCATTTT.

The genes are TRBV9 and TRBJ2-3; 8 bases match TRBD1. CDR3 length equals 16 residues. Germline CDR1 SGDLS, CDR2 YYNGEE. Unmatched junction bases numbered 13, after V lost 4 bases and J lost 6 bases. The DNA for the CDR3 is TGTGCCAGCAGCACGGAGACCGGTGACAGGGGCGATACGCAGTATTTT. Translating it yields CASSTETGDRGDTQYF. The full variable domain, in which reference TRBV9 and TRBJ2-3 provide the parts outside the CDR3, is DSGVTQTPKHLITATGQRVTLRCSPRSGDLSVYWYQQSLDQGLQFLIQYYNGEERAKGNILERFSAQQFPDLHSELNLSSLELGDSALYFCASSTETGDRGDTQYFGPGTRLTVL.

The V gene is TRBV5-4, the J gene TRBJ1-2; D might be TRBD1 (5 bases). The CDR3 consists of 15 residues. The V and J ends lost 4 bases and 0 bases respectively, with 13 bases between them. CDR1 is SGHNT and CDR2 is YYREEE in the germline V gene (reference sequence). The CDR3 DNA follows: TGTGCCAGCAGCACTACAGGCGAAGCTAACTATGGCTACACCTTC. Protein: CASSTTGEANYGYTF.

J is TRBJ1-1 and V is TRBV5-4, with a weak D call TRBD1 (6 bases). Germline values: CDR1 SGHNT, CDR2 YYREEE (reference sequence). V lost 4 bases and J lost 1, with 11 bases in between. The CDR3 consists of 14 residues. The CDR3 DNA is TGTGCCAGCAGCCTGAGGGGGTGGAACACTGAAGCTTTCTTT. The encoded protein is CASSLRGWNTEAFF.

The chain combines TRBV11-3 with TRBJ1-1; D not certain. V was pared by 3 bases and J by 1 base, with 6 bases between. This CDR3 spans 13 amino acids. The germline gives CDR1 SGHNT, CDR2 YENEEA. The CDR3 loop reads CASSFSGNTEAFF. The CDR3 bases are TGTGCCAGCAGCTTTTCCGGGAACACTGAAGCTTTCTTT.

The chain recombines TRBV18 with TRBJ1-5; D may be TRBD1 (5 bases). Germline loops: CDR1 KGHSH, CDR2 LQKENI. This CDR3 spans 16 amino acids. V was pared by 5 bases and J by 1 base, with 15 bases between. The CDR3 coding sequence is TGTGCCAGCTCATCCGACCCCGGGGGGAGCAATCAGCCCCAGCATTTT. It encodes CASSSDPGGSNQPQHF.

This sequence joins TRBV4-3 and TRBJ2-3; weak D call: TRBD2 (6 bases). The CDR3 sequence is 17 residues long. With 0 bases removed from V and 5 bases from J, the gap between germline ends came to 18 bases. Looked up from germline, CDR1 is LGHNA and CDR2 is YSLEER. For the CDR3, the DNA is TGCGCCAGCAGCCAAGAAGGGTTGGGGGAGGTTGTAGATACGCAGTATTTT. Its protein product is CASSQEGLGEVVDTQYF.

The rearrangement uses TRBV5-4 and TRBJ2-7, with TRBD1 identical over 10 bases. CDR3 length: 14 amino acids. CDR1 SGHNT and CDR2 YYREEE come from the germline V gene (reference sequence). Trimming at V came to 4 bases and at J to 6 bases, leaving 7 bases not matched to a gene. The CDR3 nucleotides are TGTGCCAGCAGCCCAGACAGGGGGCGCTCCGAGCAGTACGTC. It yields the protein CASSPDRGRSEQYV.

This rearrangement joins TRBV19 to TRBJ2-7; possible D gene TRBD2, 6 bases. The germline CDR1 and CDR2 sequences are LNHDA and SQIVND (reference sequence). V lost 5 bases, J lost 4 bases, and 15 bases lay in between. This CDR3 is built from 14 residues. The chain's CDR3 is CASSPSAGRYEQYF. For the CDR3, the DNA is TGTGCCAGTAGTCCTAGCGCTGGAAGATACGAGCAGTACTTC.

This clone was seen a handful of times. The J gene is TRBJ2-3, the V gene TRBV10-2; a weak D match, TRBD2 (6 bases). Between the trimmed V and J ends, which lost 4 bases and 2 bases, there was a span of 13 bases. Germline V lookup: CDR1 WSHSY, CDR2 SAAADI. The CDR3 covers 15 residues. The CDR3 spells CASSGEAGITDTQYF. As DNA, the CDR3 is TGCGCCAGCAGTGGAGAAGCGGGTATCACAGATACGCAGTATTTT.

This clone occurred a few times. This sequence joins TRBV6-2 or TRBV6-3 and TRBJ2-2; 11 bases line up with TRBD2. Germline values: CDR1 MNHEY, CDR2 SVGEGT. This CDR3 comprises 16 residues. V was clipped by 6 bases and J by 6 bases; unmatched bases: 9. The CDR3 loop reads CASSPPTSGGPGELFF. DNA of the CDR3: TGTGCCAGCAGCCCTCCCACTAGCGGGGGTCCCGGGGAGCTGTTTTTT.

V gene TRBV9 combines with J gene TRBJ2-1; 10 nucleotides match TRBD1. CDR3 length equals 14 residues. The V gene end was trimmed by 2 bases and the J gene end by 8 bases; junction bases not matched to a gene: 4. CDR1 SGDLS and CDR2 YYNGEE come from the germline V gene. Here the CDR3 DNA reads TGTGCCAGCAGCGTCAGGACAGGGGGGTATGAGCAGTTCTTC. Protein: CASSVRTGGYEQFF. Full variable domain (missing parts from reference TRBV9 and TRBJ2-1): DSGVTQTPKHLITATGQRVTLRCSPRSGDLSVYWYQQSLDQGLQFLIQYYNGEERAKGNILERFSAQQFPDLHSELNLSSLELGDSALYFCASSVRTGGYEQFFGPGTRLTVL.

The chain employs TRBV3-1 (or the pseudogene TRBV3-2) and TRBJ2-1; 7 nucleotides align to TRBD2. This CDR3 comprises 15 residues. Trimming at V came to 0 bases and at J to 6 bases, leaving 5 bases not matched to a gene. Germline assignment: CDR1 LGHDT and CDR2 YNNKEL (reference sequence). CDR3 DNA sequence: TGTGCCAGCAGCCAAGAGGGACTAATAATCAATGAGCAGTTCTTC. It encodes CASSQEGLIINEQFF.

The chain links TRBV4-1 to TRBJ2-3; D uncertain. The CDR3 spans 14 residues. Germline assignment: CDR1 MGHRA and CDR2 YSYEKL. V lost 2 bases to trimming and J lost 6 bases, with 12 bases between them. The CDR3 bases are TGCGCCAGCAGCCAAAGGCTAGTGACGGATACGCAGTATTTT. Translating gives CASSQRLVTDTQYF.

The V call is TRBV6-1, the J call TRBJ1-3; D remains ambiguous. Germline loops: CDR1 MNHNS, CDR2 SASEGT. V gave up 0 bases and J gave up 1 base, with 7 bases separating them. CDR3 length equals 15 residues. CDR3 residues: CASSEAWQSGNTIYF. The CDR3 bases are TGTGCCAGCAGTGAAGCTTGGCAATCTGGAAACACCATATATTTT.

The genes are TRBV4-3 and TRBJ2-1; TRBD2 agrees at 7 bases. CDR3 length: 19 amino acids. V shed 4 bases and J 0 bases; nucleotides not matched to a gene: 15. CDR1 is LGHNA and CDR2 is YSLEER in the germline V gene. Here the CDR3 DNA reads TGCGCCAGCAGCCGAGAACCGAGACTAGCCCCTGGCTCCTACAATGAGCAGTTCTTC. As protein: CASSREPRLAPGSYNEQFF.